Presented here are 10 T cell receptor beta chains from one specimen sequenced in a study of cytomegalovirus exposure and HLA in healthy donors. A multiplex PCR was run with 60 Vbeta primers and 13 Jbeta primers. Profiling relied on immunoSEQ multiplex PCR, and the TCRdb table lists in-frame clones only, not all of them. The sample holds under 200,000 clones. What was sequenced was PBMCs. The receptors here all came from a man aged 25-45 years in good health and CMV-seronegative.

This chain links TRBV6-5 with TRBJ2-3; TRBD1 matches at 7 bases. This CDR3 is 12 amino acids long. V lost 5 bases to trimming and J lost 7 bases; unmatched junction nucleotides: 3. CDR1 is MNHEY and CDR2 is SVGAGI in the germline V gene. CDR3 sequence reads: CASSPRGYTQYF. The CDR3 region has the DNA TGTGCCAGCAGTCCCAGGGGGTATACGCAGTATTTT.

The J gene is TRBJ2-3, the V gene TRBV19, with 10 positions matching TRBD2. The CDR3 length is 15 residues. Germline V gene lookup returns CDR1 LNHDA and CDR2 SQIVND (reference sequence). Unmatched junction bases numbered 4, after V lost 3 bases and J lost 4 bases. The CDR3, as DNA: TGTGCCAGTAGTATTACAGCGGGAGGGCCAGATACGCAGTATTTT. Amino acid sequence: CASSITAGGPDTQYF.

This rearrangement joins TRBV10-3 to TRBJ2-3, with a weak D call TRBD2 (6 bases). The length of the CDR3 is 14 residues. V was trimmed by 7 bases and J by 4 bases, leaving 15 bases between them. In germline, CDR1 is ENHRY, CDR2 SYGVKD. CDR3 DNA sequence: TGTGCCATCATGGGGGGTGGGGGTGCAGATACGCAGTATTTT. This codes for CAIMGGGGADTQYF.

The chain combines TRBV19 with TRBJ1-1; tentatively, D is TRBD1 (5 bases). V lost 3 bases and J 4 bases, leaving 12 bases between the germline ends. The CDR3 is made up of 14 amino acids. CDR1 LNHDA and CDR2 SQIVND come from the germline V gene (reference sequence). The CDR3 reads CASSIRGSGTEAFF. The CDR3 DNA sequence: TGTGCCAGTAGTATTAGGGGTAGTGGCACTGAAGCTTTCTTT.

J is TRBJ2-1 and V is TRBV7-2, with D tentatively TRBD2 (6 bases). CDR3 length equals 18 residues. Trimming removed 1 base from V and 5 bases from J, with 21 bases in between. Germline V lookup: CDR1 SGHTA, CDR2 FQGNSA. CDR3 protein: CASSLGRGTGLRHNEQFF. In nucleotides, the CDR3 is TGTGCCAGCAGCTTAGGACGGGGAACCGGACTACGTCACAATGAGCAGTTCTTC.

The chain combines TRBV6-4 with TRBJ2-7, with TRBD2 as a possible D gene (5 bases). The CDR3 totals 13 residues. V lost 0 bases and J 6 bases, leaving 9 bases between the germline ends. The germline V gene has CDR1 MRHNA and CDR2 SNTAGT. The CDR3 sequence: CASSDSEVSEQYF. DNA of the CDR3: TGTGCCAGCAGTGACTCGGAGGTTTCCGAGCAGTACTTC.

This chain connects TRBV28 to TRBJ2-2; D might be TRBD2 (6 bases). Deletions cut 2 bases from V and 4 bases from J, with 14 bases between. Germline V lookup: CDR1 MDHEN, CDR2 SYDVKM. The CDR3 covers 16 residues. CDR3 in DNA: TGTGCCAGCAGTTTAGGCGGGGATTGGAGCACCGGGGAGCTGTTTTTT. The encoded protein is CASSLGGDWSTGELFF.

The V call is TRBV5-1, the J call TRBJ2-5; D perhaps matches TRBD2 (5 bases). This CDR3 has 12 amino acids. The V and J ends lost 9 bases and 1 base respectively, with 10 bases between them. Germline V lookup: CDR1 SGHRS, CDR2 YFSETQ. The CDR3 is CATTDSQETQYF. The CDR3 nucleotides read TGCGCCACCACGGACTCCCAAGAGACCCAGTACTTC.

The V and J genes are TRBV11-2 and TRBJ1-2; TRBD1 agrees at 10 bases. Germline V gene data show CDR1 as SGHAT and CDR2 as FQNNGV. The CDR3 is 15 amino acids. V trimming: 5 bases; J trimming: 3 bases; junction bases outside the gene matches: 6. Here the CDR3 reads CASSPRDRGDYGYTF. CDR3 DNA sequence: TGTGCCAGCAGCCCGCGGGACAGGGGCGACTATGGCTACACCTTC.

The chain links TRBV5-1 to TRBJ2-5; D may be TRBD2 (6 bases). Germline V CDR1 and CDR2: SGHRS, YFSETQ. CDR3 length: 13 amino acids. The V end lost 4 bases, the J end lost 5 bases, and 12 bases lay between the germline ends. CDR3 coding DNA: TGCGCCAGCAGCGTTCTGGGGGGTGAGACCCAGTACTTC. It is translated as CASSVLGGETQYF.